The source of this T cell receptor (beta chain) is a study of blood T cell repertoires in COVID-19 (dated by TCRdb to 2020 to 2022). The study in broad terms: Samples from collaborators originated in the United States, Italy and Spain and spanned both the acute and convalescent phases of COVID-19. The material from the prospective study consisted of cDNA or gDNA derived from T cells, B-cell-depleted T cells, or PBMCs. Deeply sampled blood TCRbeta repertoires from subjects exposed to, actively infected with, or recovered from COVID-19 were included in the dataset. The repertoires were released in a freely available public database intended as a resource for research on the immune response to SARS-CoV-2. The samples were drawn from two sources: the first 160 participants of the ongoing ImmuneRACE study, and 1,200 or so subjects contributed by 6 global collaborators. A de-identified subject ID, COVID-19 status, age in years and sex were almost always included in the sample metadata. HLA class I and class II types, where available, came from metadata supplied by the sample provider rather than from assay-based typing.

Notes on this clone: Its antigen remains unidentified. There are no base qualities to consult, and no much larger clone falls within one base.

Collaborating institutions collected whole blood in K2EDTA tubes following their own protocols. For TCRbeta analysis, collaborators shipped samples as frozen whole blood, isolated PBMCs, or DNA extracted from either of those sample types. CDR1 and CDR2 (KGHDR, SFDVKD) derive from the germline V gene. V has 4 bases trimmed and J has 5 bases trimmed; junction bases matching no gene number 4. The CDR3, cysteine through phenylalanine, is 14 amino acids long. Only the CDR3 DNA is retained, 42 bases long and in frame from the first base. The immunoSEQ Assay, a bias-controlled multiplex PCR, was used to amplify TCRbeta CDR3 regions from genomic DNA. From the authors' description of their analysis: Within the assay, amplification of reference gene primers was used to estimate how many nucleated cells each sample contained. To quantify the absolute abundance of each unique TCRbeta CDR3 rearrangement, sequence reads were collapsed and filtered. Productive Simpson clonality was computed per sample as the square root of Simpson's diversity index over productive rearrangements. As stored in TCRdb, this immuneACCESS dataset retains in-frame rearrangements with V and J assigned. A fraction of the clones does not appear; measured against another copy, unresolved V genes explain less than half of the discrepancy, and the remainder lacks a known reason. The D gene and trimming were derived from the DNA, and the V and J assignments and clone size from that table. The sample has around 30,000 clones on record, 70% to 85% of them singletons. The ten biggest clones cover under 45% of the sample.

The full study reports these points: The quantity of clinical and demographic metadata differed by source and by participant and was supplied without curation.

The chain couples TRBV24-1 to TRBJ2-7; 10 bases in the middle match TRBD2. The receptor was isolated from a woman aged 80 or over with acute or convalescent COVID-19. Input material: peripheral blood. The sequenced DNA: TGTGCCACCAGTGAAACTAGCGGGAACGACGAGCAGTACTTC. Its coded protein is CATSETSGNDEQYF.